Reported below is one TCR beta chain. The entry originates in a study of cytomegalovirus exposure and HLA in healthy donors. Only in-frame clones appear in the TCRdb table, and some are missing; sequencing was by immunoSEQ multiplex PCR. This sample has 100,000 to 130,000 clones, with approximately 94% found just once. From germline, CDR1 is SGHTA and CDR2 FQGNSA. The CDR3 is 12 residues long. The V and J ends lost 1 base and 12 bases, in that order; junction bases with no gene match: 6. The chain couples TRBV7-2 to TRBJ2-7; 7 bases agree with TRBD2. The specimen sequenced was PBMCs. This TCR came from a woman under 30 in good health and CMV-seronegative. CDR3 DNA sequence: TGTGCCAGCAGCTTAGGGGACTACCGGCTGTACTTC. Translation: CASSLGDYRLYF.